This TCR beta chain was sequenced during a study of blood T cells in healthy people across ages. V was clipped by 7 bases and J by 3 bases; unmatched bases: 5. The CDR3 spans 14 residues. The second PCR ran about 6 to 12 cycles with a sample-barcoded 5' primer and J-beta primers. A tag from a template-switch adaptor with 12 random nucleotides marked each cDNA molecule. TCRdb used MiXCR to reprocess the 5' RACE reads, holding one entry per CDR3 protein. This table holds about 780,000 distinct CDR3 sequences, about 26% found once. A further study also used this sample, focusing on T cells of mothers and their children.

This sequence originates from a boy under 18 in good health. The sample comprised blood. This chain joins TRBV12-3 or TRBV12-4 and TRBJ1-2; TRBD1 matches at 10 bases. CDR3 sequence (DNA): TGTGCCAGCATCTCCGGGACAGGGGACTATGGCTACACCTTC. Translating it yields CASISGTGDYGYTF.